The clone carrying this T cell receptor beta chain was found once. Its antigen remains unidentified. With 60 Vbeta and 13 Jbeta primers, the PCR was carried out. In the source study's methods: An analysis that came later counted around 80 million unique TCR beta chains, around 12 million shared. The method was immunoSEQ multiplex PCR; TCRdb's version includes in-frame clones alone and lacks a portion of them. From that table come the V and J calls and clone size; the DNA was used to work out D and trimming. This table holds 100,000 to 120,000 clones, roughly three quarters found once. The data were obtained in a study of cytomegalovirus exposure and HLA in healthy donors. Study conclusions and caveats: Later on, a genetic analysis was performed. It linked a missense variant in DCLRE1C with V- and J-gene trimming of TCR beta.

The CDR3 totals 14 residues. Germline V lookup: CDR1 SGHAT, CDR2 FQNNGV. V was shortened by 2 bases and J by 2 bases, with 10 bases between the two germline ends. The receptor was isolated from a man younger than 45 in good health and CMV-seropositive. Input material: PBMCs. The chain recombines TRBV11-2 with TRBJ2-7; D remains ambiguous. The CDR3 DNA is TGTGCCAGCAGCTTAATTAGACACCCCTACGAGCAGTACTTC. It is translated as CASSLIRHPYEQYF.